Following are 29 T cell receptor beta chains from one sample sequenced in a study of blood T cells in healthy people across ages. A second about 6 to 12 cycle PCR used barcoded and J-beta primers. MiXCR, applied by TCRdb to the 5' RACE reads, yields one record per CDR3 protein. Of some 1.6 million distinct CDR3 sequences listed, roughly 32% are singletons. Sequences were obtained from blood. These receptors were taken from a woman aged 30 to 39 in good health.

The DNA of the CDR3 is TGTGCCAGCAGCCCTTTACCCGGGACAGGGGAACTCACCTATGGCTACACCTTC. This encodes CASSPLPGTGELTYGYTF. The V call is TRBV27, the J call TRBJ1-2; 10 nucleotides match TRBD1. The CDR3 runs to 18 residues. From germline, CDR1 is MNHEY and CDR2 SMNVEV (reference sequence). The V and J ends lost 6 bases and 4 bases, in that order; junction bases with no gene match: 17.

This clonotype has just a few counts. The chain employs TRBV4-1 and TRBJ2-7; unclear D gene. CDR3 length equals 14 residues. Trimming cost V 4 bases and J 0 bases, with 10 bases left between them. Germline-derived CDR1 and CDR2 are MGHRA and YSYEKL. The CDR3 loop reads CASSPTPASYEQYF. CDR3 DNA: TGCGCCAGCAGCCCTACACCGGCCTCCTACGAGCAGTACTTC.

This chain connects TRBV5-5 to TRBJ2-2, with TRBD1 matching over 8 bases. V gave up 0 bases and J gave up 6 bases; unmatched junction bases: 7. In germline, CDR1 is SGHKS, CDR2 YYEKEE (reference sequence). The CDR3 is made up of 16 amino acids. CDR3 coding DNA: TGTGCCAGCAGCTTGGCCCCCCAGGGACAGGCCGGGGAGCTGTTTTTT. It codes for CASSLAPQGQAGELFF.

This chain links TRBV10-3 with TRBJ2-1; 14 positions agree with TRBD2. Looked up from germline, CDR1 is ENHRY and CDR2 is SYGVKD. CDR3 length: 14 residues. V shed 6 bases, J shed 9 bases, and the junction held 4 bases outside the gene matches. The CDR3 DNA reads TGTGCCATCAGGGCCGGACTAGCGGGAGGTGAGCAGTTCTTC. This sequence encodes CAIRAGLAGGEQFF.

Comment on this clonotype: A read error may explain this, as a much larger clone is one base away. This CDR3 is CASTRTSGAYNEQFF. As DNA, the CDR3 is TGTGCCAGCACCCGGACTAGCGGGGCCTACAATGAGCAGTTCTTC. V usage is TRBV6-5 and J usage is TRBJ2-1; 12 positions agree with TRBD2. Looked up from germline, CDR1 is MNHEY and CDR2 is SVGAGI. The CDR3 runs to 15 residues. V shed 7 bases and J 2 bases; nucleotides not matched to a gene: 3.

This clonotype appeared a few times. This chain connects TRBV7-8 to TRBJ2-5; 7 bases map to TRBD1. Germline trimming cut 10 bases from V and 5 bases from J; bases unmatched to any gene: 13. The germline V gene encodes CDR1 SGHVS and CDR2 FQNEAQ. CDR3 size: 14 residues. The chain's CDR3 is CAITGTALEETQYF. DNA for the CDR3: TGTGCCATCACAGGGACAGCCTTGGAGGAGACCCAGTACTTC.

This clonotype was observed a handful of times. V usage is TRBV7-8 and J usage is TRBJ2-1; 8 nucleotides align to TRBD2. V lost 0 bases, J lost 6 bases, and 4 bases stayed unmatched. This CDR3 spans 15 amino acids. Germline assignment: CDR1 SGHVS and CDR2 FQNEAQ. CDR3 in amino acids: CASSLAGGAGNEQFF. In DNA form, the CDR3 reads TGTGCCAGCAGCTTAGCCGGGGGGGCCGGCAATGAGCAGTTCTTC.

Worth noting for this clonotype: This may be a read error: a much more frequent sequence differs by one nucleotide. The chain uses TRBV4-1 and TRBJ2-1, with TRBD1 identical over 7 bases. Germline values: CDR1 MGHRA, CDR2 YSYEKL. The CDR3 consists of 15 residues. In nucleotides, the CDR3 is TGCGCCAGCAGTCAACGACAGGGCTCCTACGATGAGCAGTTCTTC. It specifies CASSQRQGSYDEQFF.

To note about this clonotype: The junction does not match germline at one end; this may be a read error. V is TRBV3-1 and J is TRBJ1-2, with D possibly matching TRBD1 (6 bases). From germline, CDR1 is LGHDT and CDR2 YNNKEL (reference sequence). The CDR3 contains 13 residues. The CDR3 reads CVSSRTATYGYTF. The CDR3 region has the DNA TGTGTCAGCAGCCGGACAGCCACTTATGGCTACACCTTC.

This chain links TRBV10-3 with TRBJ2-1; D perhaps matches TRBD2 (5 bases). The germline V and J ends were trimmed by 4 bases and 6 bases, with 31 bases remaining between them. This CDR3 has 20 amino acids. Germline V lookup: CDR1 ENHRY, CDR2 SYGVKD. The CDR3 reads CAISGRSKRGVGELGNEQFF. CDR3 sequence (DNA): TGTGCCATCAGTGGTAGATCTAAACGGGGAGTAGGAGAGTTAGGCAATGAGCAGTTCTTC.

The rearrangement uses TRBV20-1 and TRBJ1-5, with unresolved D. Germline V gene lookup returns CDR1 DFQATT and CDR2 SNEGSKA (reference sequence). This CDR3 spans 12 amino acids. The CDR3 sequence is CRAPSLGQPQHF. Written as DNA, the CDR3 is TGCAGGGCTCCTTCACTGGGCCAGCCCCAGCATTTT.

This clonotype has at least ten counts. V and J are TRBV10-3 and TRBJ1-2, with TRBD1 matching over 8 bases. This CDR3 spans 14 amino acids. V was pared by 7 bases and J by 4 bases, with 8 bases of the junction left unmatched. Germline V gene lookup returns CDR1 ENHRY and CDR2 SYGVKD. CDR3 amino acids: CAITPGGNGYGYTF. CDR3 sequence (DNA): TGTGCCATCACGCCAGGGGGCAACGGCTATGGCTACACCTTC.

This clonotype has at least ten counts. The chain combines TRBV20-1 with TRBJ1-2, with D perhaps TRBD1 (6 bases). The germline V gene has CDR1 DFQATT and CDR2 SNEGSKA (reference sequence). The germline V and J ends were trimmed by 6 bases and 8 bases, with 13 bases remaining between them. The CDR3 extends over 11 amino acids. CDR3 residues: CSAYRDGGYTF. CDR3 nucleotide sequence: TGCAGTGCCTACAGGGACGGAGGCTACACCTTC.

The sample holds many counts of this clonotype. The chain uses TRBV5-5 and TRBJ2-7, with unresolved D. Trimming removed 4 bases at V and 2 bases at J, with 10 bases between. CDR1 is SGHKS and CDR2 is YYEKEE in the germline V gene (reference sequence). CDR3 length: 13 residues. CDR3 nucleotides: TGTGCCAGCAGCGTAGACATTACCTACGAGCAGTACTTC. Its translation is CASSVDITYEQYF.

This rearrangement joins TRBV6-1 to TRBJ1-1, with D maybe TRBD1 (5 bases). With 3 bases removed from V and 7 bases from J, the gap between germline ends came to 6 bases. This CDR3 region has 11 residues. Germline V gene sequence: CDR1 MNHNS, CDR2 SASEGT. The CDR3 is CASSETDEAFF. The DNA for the CDR3 is TGTGCCAGCAGTGAGACAGATGAAGCTTTCTTT.

In regard to this clonotype: At one boundary the junction diverges from the germline segment, which might be a read error. The CDR3 loop is CANSRSDLSQETQYF. CDR3 nucleotides: TGCGCCAACAGCCGCTCGGACCTTTCCCAAGAGACCCAGTACTTC. The gene calls are TRBV4-1 and TRBJ2-5; D not resolved. The germline CDR1 and CDR2 sequences are MGHRA and YSYEKL. The CDR3 consists of 15 residues.

This clonotype was seen a few times. This sequence joins TRBV24-1 and TRBJ2-1, with 7 positions matching TRBD1. The CDR3 has 19 amino acids. V lost 2 bases and J lost 1; bases outside the gene matches: 13. The germline V gene has CDR1 KGHDR and CDR2 SFDVKD. The chain's CDR3 is CATSDSGLSTGQSYNEQFF. The CDR3 region has the DNA TGTGCCACCAGTGATTCTGGCCTATCCACGGGACAGTCCTACAATGAGCAGTTCTTC.

CDR3 region: CASGLAGGLSDTQYF. CDR3 DNA sequence: TGTGCCAGCGGCCTAGCGGGGGGGCTTTCAGATACGCAGTATTTT. The rearrangement joins TRBV9 to TRBJ2-3, with 12 positions matching TRBD2. This CDR3 has 15 amino acids. J lost 4 bases, V lost 7 bases, and 7 bases had no gene match. Germline V gene lookup returns CDR1 SGDLS and CDR2 YYNGEE.

This clonotype was seen only a few times. The chain couples TRBV14 to TRBJ2-7; no reliable D call. Germline lookup yields CDR1 SGHDN and CDR2 FVKESK. V lost 6 bases to trimming and J lost 1 base, with 10 bases between them. CDR3 length: 13 amino acids. The CDR3 sequence is CASRSKGSYEQYF. In DNA, the CDR3 is TGTGCCAGCAGGTCAAAAGGTTCCTACGAGCAGTACTTC.

The V gene is TRBV5-1, the J gene TRBJ1-1; TRBD1 matches at 7 bases. The germline CDR1 and CDR2 sequences are SGHRS and YFSETQ. With V trimmed by 3 bases and J by 3 bases, 14 bases remained unmatched. The CDR3 is 17 amino acids. CDR3 DNA sequence: TGCGCCAGCAGCTCTGGCCACTTAAGGGACAGAGACACTGAAGCTTTCTTT. It yields the protein CASSSGHLRDRDTEAFF.

This clonotype came up once. This sequence may be a read error, since a much larger clone differs from it by one base. The chain has TRBV4-1 and TRBJ2-7; perhaps TRBD1 as D (5 bases). This CDR3 comprises 14 residues. The germline gives CDR1 MGHRA, CDR2 YSYEKL. The CDR3 DNA is TGCGCCAGCAGCTTTGACCAGGGCGATTACGGGCAGTACTTC. Protein sequence: CASSFDQGDYGQYF.

V usage is TRBV2 and J usage is TRBJ1-4; D ambiguous. Germline assignment: CDR1 SNHLY and CDR2 FYNNEI. With 7 bases removed from V and 6 bases from J, the gap between germline ends came to 12 bases. The CDR3 loop spans 13 amino acids. The CDR3 nucleotides read TGTGCCAGCAACAAGGGAGTGGATGAAAAACTGTTTTTT. Translation: CASNKGVDEKLFF.

Concerning this clonotype itself: Sequence at one end of the junction differs from germline and may be a read error. V is TRBV13 and J is TRBJ2-6; D is possibly TRBD1 (5 bases). The CDR3 length is 13 residues. Germline V gene data show CDR1 as PRHDT and CDR2 as FYEKMQ (reference sequence). The CDR3 DNA follows: TGTGCCTGCAGCTTTCTTGGGGCTAACGTCCTGACTTTC. Protein: CACSFLGANVLTF.

This chain uses TRBV4-1 with TRBJ1-2; D unclear. CDR1 and CDR2 from the germline V gene are MGHRA and YSYEKL. The CDR3 loop spans 15 amino acids. The V gene lost 0 bases and the J gene lost 0 bases, with 8 bases spanning the gap. CDR3 nucleotide sequence: TGCGCCAGCAGCCAAGAGCGACCTACTAACTATGGCTACACCTTC. Encoded protein: CASSQERPTNYGYTF.

The rearrangement joins TRBV7-9 to TRBJ2-7; 14 bases fit TRBD2. The CDR3 has 19 residues. V lost 5 bases to trimming and J lost 3 bases; unmatched junction nucleotides: 15. The germline V gene encodes CDR1 SEHNR and CDR2 FQNEAQ (reference sequence). The CDR3 spells CASSPRRTSGGPVVYEQYF. CDR3 DNA sequence: TGTGCCAGCAGCCCCCGGCGGACTAGCGGGGGGCCGGTAGTCTACGAGCAGTACTTC.

This clonotype has a handful of counts. The rearrangement uses TRBV7-2 and TRBJ2-5; 7 bases line up with TRBD2. The CDR3 length is 16 residues. After removal of 5 bases from V and 5 bases from J, the junction contained 14 bases not matched to a gene. In germline, CDR1 is SGHTA, CDR2 FQGNSA. The CDR3 DNA reads as TGTGCCAGCAGCGCCTCCGGGGCGGGAGTCCGGGAGACCCAGTACTTC. It yields the protein CASSASGAGVRETQYF.

This clonotype was detected only a few times. The CDR3 bases are TGTGCCAGCAGCCAAGATCGGGGACAGGGGGCCTACGAGCAGTACTTC. It specifies CASSQDRGQGAYEQYF. The rearrangement uses TRBV3-1 and TRBJ2-7, with 11 bases lining up with TRBD1. This CDR3 has 16 amino acids. With V trimmed by 0 bases and J by 2 bases, 3 bases remained unmatched. Looked up from germline, CDR1 is LGHDT and CDR2 is YNNKEL (reference sequence).

The chain employs TRBV7-9 and TRBJ2-5; 9 positions match TRBD2. CDR1 is SEHNR, CDR2 FQNEAQ, per germline (reference sequence). J was trimmed by 5 bases and V by 0 bases; bases with no gene match: 7. The CDR3 covers 16 residues. Here the CDR3 reads CASSLAPGTSHETQYF. The CDR3 DNA follows: TGTGCCAGCAGCTTAGCCCCCGGGACTAGCCATGAGACCCAGTACTTC.

This clonotype was seen more than once but under ten times. This chain links TRBV20-1 with TRBJ2-5, with 7 bases fitting TRBD2. Germline CDR1 is DFQATT and CDR2 is SNEGSKA (reference sequence). This CDR3 has 14 amino acids. After removal of 8 bases from V and 2 bases from J, the junction contained 11 bases not matched to a gene. This CDR3 reads CSLEGREYQETQYF. Here the CDR3 DNA reads TGCAGTTTAGAAGGGCGGGAGTATCAAGAGACCCAGTACTTC.